This T cell receptor beta chain stems from a study of T cells in Graves' hyperthyroidism and ophthalmopathy (dated by TCRdb to the late 2010s). Turning to the overall study: Peripheral blood samples were taken at initial diagnosis, before any treatment was given. A discovery cohort of approximately 100 patients, about 40 with Graves' ophthalmopathy and 55 to 60 with stable Graves' hyperthyroidism, was used to find distinguishing TCR V-J signatures. Prospective prediction of ophthalmopathy was tested in an independent validation cohort of about 19 hyperthyroidism patients and 17 patients who later progressed to ophthalmopathy. The 80 to 100 discovery patients were randomly divided into training and test sets at a 7:3 ratio. The study also compared thyroid tissue and blood T-cell repertoires from about six Graves' hyperthyroidism patients. Once sampling was done, hyperthyroidism patients were given methimazole at a starting dose of 30 mg daily, whereas ophthalmopathy patients were given high-dose intravenous methylprednisolone. According to the paper, TCR Vbeta CDR3 sequencing was carried out on approximately 140 peripheral blood samples, which came from fewer than 50 ophthalmopathy, some 73 hyperthyroidism and approximately 17 progressor patients. Overall study outcomes, separate from this receptor: During validation, the model predicted progression to ophthalmopathy a median of around 6 months ahead of onset, with around 71% sensitivity and 72% to 85% specificity. Most expanded thyroid clonotypes (frequency above 0.001) were also detected in blood, a finding suggesting that blood repertoires may reflect thyroid immune responses. Sample size was not statistically predetermined, and blinding of investigators to group allocation was not performed. Ophthalmopathy was separated from stable hyperthyroidism by a 13 V-J signature model, with roughly 88% sensitivity and 81% to 82% specificity obtained in cross-validation and 80%/75% obtained in testing.

Stable Graves' hyperthyroidism was defined as the absence of progression to ophthalmopathy over 18 months of follow-up. Hyperthyroidism patients were newly diagnosed, had a disease duration of under 2 months, and were aged 18 to 65 years. Any patient with an uncontrolled infection, another autoimmune disease, pregnancy or lactation was excluded. Diagnoses relied on clinical symptoms, serum thyroxine and TRAb, thyroid ultrasound and orbital computed tomography. PBMCs were isolated from approximately 10 ml of fresh peripheral blood by Ficoll-Paque density gradient centrifugation. Trizol reagent was used to extract total RNA, and RNA quality was then checked on an Agilent 2100 Bioanalyzer. The TCR beta CDR3 regions were amplified from the RNA transcripts. For the first round of RT-PCR on the TCR CDR3, the HTBI primer set was used together with the Qiagen OneStep RT-PCR kit. The libraries were constructed in a second round of multiplex PCR and then size-selected and purified. The libraries were sequenced on an Illumina HiSeq2000 using paired-end 100 bp reads. The paper's data handling went like this. SOAPnuke was used to process the raw data, removing reads that contained adapters or uncalled bases, had a mean Phred below 15, or lacked an exact match to the constant primer or identifier. COPE v1.2.5 was used to merge the high-quality paired reads, and each unique nucleotide sequence was defined as a clonotype. MiTCR v1.1 was used to align the clonotypes against IMGT TRBV, TRBD and TRBJ reference segments. Only V-J combinations with frequency above 0.0001, covering 99% to 99.2% of repertoires, were analysed. The TCS score was defined as the ratio of F50 (clonal expansion) to E x V (chaos), calculated using BLOSUM62-based TCRdist between CDR3 peptides within each V-J. Welch's t-statistics and random forest reduced approximately 520 V-J features to 13, which were used in a naive Bayes classifier (R e1071). The Morisita-Horn index was used to measure how similar the thyroid and blood repertoires were. TCRdb took the public reads, trimmed them with fastp at Q25, ran MiXCR for clone calling and kept in-frame beta chains. Rows with a matching CDR3 protein are joined into one entry that keeps the most common DNA and genes. Clone size and V and J calls follow TCRdb, not the original study. The sample has about 840,000 distinct CDR3 sequences on record, roughly 40% of them singletons. The ten biggest clones cover 8% to 9% of the sample.

Relative to germline, V is 11 bases shorter and J is 6 bases shorter, with 23 bases between their ends. The CDR3 has 15 amino acids, counting the end cysteine and phenylalanine. Only the CDR3 DNA stays, 45 bases, in frame from base 1. Per the germline V gene, ENHRY is the CDR1 and SYGVKD is the CDR2. For this clonotype: This clone's antigen is unknown. No base-level quality is on record; no much larger clone is a single base apart.

This chain joins TRBV10-3 to TRBJ1-5; 5 matching bases give a weak D call of TRBD1. The source of this sequence is a man younger than 35 with Graves' hyperthyroidism. The source material was blood. Read as DNA, the sequence is TGTGCCCACCGAGGAGATCGGGGCGACGGTCAGCCCCAGCATTTT. It is translated as CAHRGDRGDGQPQHF.